This T cell receptor beta chain came from a study of shared clonotypes between healthy human individuals. Study in general: Donors had three CD4 naive, three CD4 memory, two CD8 naive and one CD8 memory plate apiece. Study-wide findings and caveats: A handful of donors held about 5% of naive CD4 clonotypes in common.

Naivety among CD8 cells was defined by CD45RO negativity and positive CCR7 selection, thereby excluding terminally differentiated effector memory CD45RA+ cells. The CDR3 is 15 amino acids. Germline V gene data show CDR1 as SGHKS and CDR2 as YYEKEE (reference sequence). Losses at the gene ends were 4 bases for V and 0 bases for J; bases not matched to a gene: 7. This clone came up once. The antigen is undetermined. Measured with immunoSEQ multiplex PCR; TCRdb has only the in-frame clones, and not every one. The data contain approximately 650,000 clones, less than 97% of them seen just once; the ten biggest clones take up approximately 0.1%.

The rearrangement links TRBV5-5 to TRBJ2-7; 7 nucleotides match TRBD2. Material: naive CD8+ T cells sorted from blood. This TCR was sampled from a woman aged 25 to 39 in good health. The CDR3 region has the DNA TGTGCCAGCAGCCCCGGACGGGGGGACTCCTACGAGCAGTACTTC. It is translated as CASSPGRGDSYEQYF.